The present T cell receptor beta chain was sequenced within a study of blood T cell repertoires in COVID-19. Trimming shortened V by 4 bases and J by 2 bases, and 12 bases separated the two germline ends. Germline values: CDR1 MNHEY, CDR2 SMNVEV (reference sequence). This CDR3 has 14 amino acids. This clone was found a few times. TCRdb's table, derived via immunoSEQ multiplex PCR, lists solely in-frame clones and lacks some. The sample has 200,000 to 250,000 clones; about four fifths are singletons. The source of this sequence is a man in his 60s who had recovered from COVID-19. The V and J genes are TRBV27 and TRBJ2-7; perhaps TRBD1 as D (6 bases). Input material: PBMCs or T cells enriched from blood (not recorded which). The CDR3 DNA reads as TGTGCCAGCAGTTCCCCGGACAGAACCTACGAGCAGTACTTC. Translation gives CASSSPDRTYEQYF.